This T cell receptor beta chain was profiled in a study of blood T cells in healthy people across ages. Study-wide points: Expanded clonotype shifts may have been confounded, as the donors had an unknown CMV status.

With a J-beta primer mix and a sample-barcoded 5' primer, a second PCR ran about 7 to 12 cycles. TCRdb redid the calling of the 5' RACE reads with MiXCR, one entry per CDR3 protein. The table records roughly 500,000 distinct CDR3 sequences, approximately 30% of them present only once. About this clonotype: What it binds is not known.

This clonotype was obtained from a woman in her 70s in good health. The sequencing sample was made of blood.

CDR3 loop: CASSQDRGDDYGYTF. CDR3 coding DNA: TGTGCCAGCAGCCAAGATCGGGGGGACGACTATGGCTACACCTTC. This rearrangement joins TRBV4-2 to TRBJ1-2; tentatively, D is TRBD1 (5 bases). Germline-derived CDR1 and CDR2 are LGHNA and YNFKEQ. CDR3 length: 15 residues. Trimming left V 0 bases short and J 3 bases short, with 11 bases between.